The 5 T cell receptor beta chains in this list originate from one sample, sequenced in a study of vaccination and CD4 T cells after COVID-19. The treatment here: roughly 10-day PBMC culture with coronavirus spike peptide pools or control peptides (ViraFEST assay). Antigen specificity for these receptors is unknown. The Oncomine TCR Beta short-read assay sequenced DNA from cultured CD4+ T cells. TCRdb passed the PCR reads through MiXCR, listing each CDR3 protein once. Here the sample spans 4,500 to 6,500 distinct CDR3 sequences, 34% being singletons. Sequenced here: CD4+ T cells from blood, cultured in vitro, sampled after SARS-CoV-2 vaccination. These receptors all come from a human donor who had recovered from COVID-19.

This clonotype appeared a few times. The gene calls are TRBV6-4 and TRBJ2-7; TRBD2 matches 13 bases. The J segment lost 5 bases and the V segment lost 7 bases, leaving 17 bases of the junction unmatched. Germline V gene sequence: CDR1 MRHNA, CDR2 SNTAGT. The CDR3 contains 18 residues. The CDR3 bases are TGTGCCAGCAATCAGCCCGATGGAGGGACTAGCGGGAACAACGAGCAGTACTTC. It encodes CASNQPDGGTSGNNEQYF.

By frequency in the sample, this clonotype is medium-sized. This chain links TRBV20-1 with TRBJ1-6; D is ambiguous. CDR3 length equals 14 residues. CDR1 DFQATT and CDR2 SNEGSKA come from the germline V gene (reference sequence). The V end lost 5 bases, the J end lost 5 bases, and 13 bases lay between the germline ends. CDR3 in amino acids: CSASQRDHNSPLHF. DNA of the CDR3: TGCAGTGCTTCCCAACGAGACCATAATTCACCCCTCCACTTT.

The rearrangement uses TRBV2 and TRBJ2-2; 7 bases line up with TRBD1. V shed 7 bases, J shed 1 base, and the junction held 12 bases outside the gene matches. CDR1 is SNHLY, CDR2 FYNNEI, per germline. This CDR3 contains 17 residues. In nucleotides, the CDR3 is TGTGCCAGCATCCCGAGTACAGGGGCCTTGAACACCGGGGAGCTGTTTTTT. It translates to CASIPSTGALNTGELFF.

The rearrangement uses TRBV28 and TRBJ1-2, with D tentatively TRBD1 (6 bases). The CDR3 consists of 15 residues. Looked up from germline, CDR1 is MDHEN and CDR2 is SYDVKM. Trimming took off 1 base at V and 4 bases at J, with 13 bases between the two ends. The CDR3 sequence: CASSLYGGPSYGYTF. CDR3 DNA sequence: TGTGCCAGCAGTTTATACGGGGGGCCTAGCTATGGCTACACCTTC.

V gene TRBV7-2 combines with J gene TRBJ2-3, with D unresolved. CDR1 and CDR2 from the germline V gene are SGHTA and FQGNSA. Trimming took off 2 bases at V and 2 bases at J, with 8 bases between the two ends. The CDR3 totals 14 residues. The DNA for the CDR3 is TGTGCCAGCAGCTTAATACCTGACACAGATACGCAGTATTTT. Its protein product is CASSLIPDTDTQYF.